The 26 T cell receptor beta chains reported below all come from one sample, sequenced in a study of blood T cell repertoires in COVID-19. Libraries were prepared by immunoSEQ multiplex PCR; TCRdb keeps only in-frame clonotypes and omits some of them. The sample gives 100,000 to 150,000 clones, more than 75% of which show up once; approximately 3.6% is in the top ten. Material: peripheral blood. The source of these receptors is a woman in her fifties or sixties with acute or convalescent COVID-19.

The gene calls are TRBV5-1 and TRBJ2-7, with D maybe TRBD2 (6 bases). Germline lookup yields CDR1 SGHRS and CDR2 YFSETQ. The CDR3 totals 15 residues. Trimming took 0 bases from V and 2 from J, leaving 12 bases between them. Here the CDR3 reads CASSLATSQPYEQYF. CDR3 DNA sequence: TGCGCCAGCAGCTTGGCAACTAGCCAACCCTACGAGCAGTACTTC.

V gene TRBV5-8 combines with J gene TRBJ2-1, with TRBD2 matching 11 bases. This CDR3 has 16 residues. Per germline, CDR1 SGHTS and CDR2 YDEGEE. V trimming: 6 bases; J trimming: 6 bases; junction bases outside the gene matches: 11. Written as DNA, the CDR3 is TGTGCCAGCAACATAGCGGGAGGGCCGTTGGGCAATGAGCAGTTCTTC. Amino acids: CASNIAGGPLGNEQFF.

The V call is TRBV19, the J call TRBJ2-1, with 7 positions matching TRBD1. The junction had 2 bases not matched to a gene; V was cut back by 0 bases and J by 3 bases. CDR1 is LNHDA and CDR2 is SQIVND in the germline V gene (reference sequence). The CDR3 sequence is 15 residues long. CDR3 sequence (DNA): TGTGCCAGTAGTATAGATGGACAGGTCTACAATGAGCAGTTCTTC. Translation: CASSIDGQVYNEQFF.

The V call is TRBV3-1 (or the pseudogene TRBV3-2), the J call TRBJ2-7; TRBD2 agrees at 9 bases. The CDR3 contains 16 residues. Trimming cost V 5 bases and J 8 bases; bases outside gene matches: 16. CDR1 LGHDT and CDR2 YNNKEL come from the germline V gene (reference sequence). The CDR3 nucleotides read TGTGCCAGCAGCTATACTAGCGGGTTGTGGACTGGGCAGCAGTACTTC. Protein product: CASSYTSGLWTGQQYF.

The gene calls are TRBV5-1 and TRBJ2-1, with 14 positions matching TRBD2. The V gene's germline CDR1 is SGHRS and CDR2 YFSETQ. This CDR3 is 19 amino acids long. V lost 4 bases, J lost 2 bases, and 11 bases stayed unmatched. This chain's CDR3 is CASSPPGLAGDKTYNEQFF. The CDR3 coding sequence is TGCGCCAGCAGCCCCCCGGGACTAGCGGGAGATAAAACCTACAATGAGCAGTTCTTC.

V usage is TRBV27 and J usage is TRBJ1-5; no reliable D call. CDR1 MNHEY and CDR2 SMNVEV come from the germline V gene (reference sequence). The CDR3 loop spans 14 amino acids. The ends were cut back, 5 bases at V and 9 bases at J, with 17 bases in the middle. For the CDR3, the DNA is TGTGCCAGCAGTCCCTCGTCCCCATTGAGGCCCCAGCATTTT. It is translated as CASSPSSPLRPQHF.

V usage is TRBV11-2 and J usage is TRBJ2-2; TRBD2 aligns across 8 bases. Per germline, CDR1 SGHAT and CDR2 FQNNGV. CDR3 length: 15 amino acids. V dropped 1 base and J dropped 4; count of bases not matched to a gene: 2. CDR3 in amino acids: CASSLAGTSTGELFF. As DNA, the CDR3 is TGTGCCAGCAGCTTAGCCGGGACTAGCACCGGGGAGCTGTTTTTT.

The J gene is TRBJ1-1, the V gene TRBV3-1 (or the pseudogene TRBV3-2), with D unresolved. Per the germline V gene, CDR1 is LGHDT and CDR2 is YNNKEL (reference sequence). The V gene lost 11 bases and the J gene lost 4 bases, with 14 bases spanning the gap. There are 12 residues in the CDR3. The CDR3 region is CAAGGLVTEAFF. The CDR3 coding sequence is TGTGCCGCAGGCGGGTTGGTCACTGAAGCTTTCTTT.

The rearrangement joins TRBV7-6 to TRBJ1-1; a weak D match, TRBD1 (5 bases). The CDR3 covers 13 residues. Trimming took off 5 bases at V and 5 bases at J, with 12 bases between the two ends. CDR1 is SGHVS, CDR2 FNYEAQ, per germline. CDR3 sequence (DNA): TGTGCCAGCAGCCAGGGTATGTTAACTGAAGCTTTCTTT. This sequence encodes CASSQGMLTEAFF.

The chain carries TRBV7-3 and TRBJ2-2, with TRBD1 matching 8 bases. J was trimmed by 4 bases and V by 5 bases; bases with no gene match: 6. The length of the CDR3 is 15 residues. Germline V lookup: CDR1 SGHTA, CDR2 FQGTGA. This CDR3 is CASSAQGAGTGELFF. The CDR3 coding sequence is TGTGCCAGCAGCGCTCAGGGGGCAGGCACCGGGGAGCTGTTTTTT.

The chain employs TRBV5-1 and TRBJ2-3, with TRBD1 identical over 7 bases. This CDR3 is 16 amino acids long. Germline V lookup: CDR1 SGHRS, CDR2 YFSETQ. V shed 7 bases and J 4 bases; nucleotides not matched to a gene: 15. CDR3 loop: CASRLTGTVGSDTQYF. The CDR3 DNA reads as TGCGCCAGCCGACTTACCGGGACAGTAGGGTCAGATACGCAGTATTTT.

The V and J genes are TRBV28 and TRBJ2-7; unclear D gene. CDR1 is MDHEN, CDR2 SYDVKM, per germline. Trimming removed 10 bases from V and 6 bases from J, with 13 bases in between. The CDR3 loop spans 11 amino acids. In DNA form, the CDR3 reads TGTGCCACCTCGCTAATGAGCGAGCAGTACTTC. Amino acid sequence: CATSLMSEQYF.

Turning to this clone: The same CDR3 can be traced to other DNA sequences in this sample. The chain links TRBV7-2 to TRBJ2-1; 10 bases fit TRBD2. The CDR3 runs to 15 residues. V shed 6 bases, J shed 4 bases, and the junction held 6 bases outside the gene matches. Germline CDR1 is SGHTA and CDR2 is FQGNSA. The CDR3 spells CASSSTSGQYNEQFF. The DNA of the CDR3 is TGTGCCAGCAGTTCGACTAGCGGGCAATACAATGAGCAGTTCTTC.

V usage is TRBV12-3 or TRBV12-4 and J usage is TRBJ1-3; 7 nucleotides align to TRBD1. The CDR3 contains 13 residues. V lost 5 bases and J lost 7; bases outside the gene matches: 5. CDR3 in amino acids: CASSPDRANTIYF. For the CDR3, the DNA is TGTGCCAGCAGTCCCGACAGGGCGAACACCATATATTTT.

This chain connects TRBV3-1 (or the pseudogene TRBV3-2) to TRBJ1-1; D remains ambiguous. CDR3 length: 14 residues. V lost 0 bases and J lost 3, with 8 bases in between. In germline, CDR1 is LGHDT, CDR2 YNNKEL (reference sequence). The CDR3 sequence is CASSQDRSYTEAFF. DNA of the CDR3: TGTGCCAGCAGCCAAGACAGGTCGTACACTGAAGCTTTCTTT.

This chain uses TRBV14 with TRBJ2-1, with 8 positions matching TRBD2. With V trimmed by 1 base and J by 6 bases, 8 bases remained unmatched. The CDR3 runs 16 residues. CDR1 and CDR2 from the germline V gene are SGHDN and FVKESK. CDR3 nucleotides: TGTGCCAGCAGCCAAGGGAGAGCGGGAGCAGGCAATGAGCAGTTCTTC. Translated: CASSQGRAGAGNEQFF.

The chain is built from TRBV30 and TRBJ1-6; D call uncertain. Germline V gives CDR1 GTSNPN, CDR2 SVGIG (reference sequence). There are 12 residues in the CDR3. Trimming removed 7 bases from V and 7 bases from J, with 11 bases in between. As DNA, the CDR3 is TGTGCCTCCGGACGGGAGAATTCACCCCTCCACTTT. Its translation: CASGRENSPLHF.

This clone was recorded a few times. The chain joins TRBV28 to TRBJ2-2; the match to TRBD2 covers 14 bases. Per germline, CDR1 MDHEN and CDR2 SYDVKM. The length of the CDR3 is 17 residues. The junction had 3 bases not matched to a gene; V was cut back by 0 bases and J by 6 bases. DNA for the CDR3: TGTGCCAGCAGTTTATGGCGACTAGCGGGAGGGCCCGGGGAGCTGTTTTTT. Translation gives CASSLWRLAGGPGELFF.

The DNA of the CDR3 is TGTGCCAGCAGTGTAGAGGGCGGCCTGGGCACAGATACGCAGTATTTT. Its protein product is CASSVEGGLGTDTQYF. The chain employs TRBV11-3 and TRBJ2-3; perhaps TRBD2 as D (5 bases). The germline V gene encodes CDR1 SGHNT and CDR2 YENEEA. V lost 6 bases to trimming and J lost 1 base, with 17 bases between them. This CDR3 comprises 16 residues.

This chain joins TRBV28 and TRBJ2-5, with 9 bases aligning to TRBD2. V gave up 6 bases and J gave up 4 bases; unmatched junction bases: 12. CDR3 length: 16 residues. Germline V gives CDR1 MDHEN, CDR2 SYDVKM. The CDR3 is CASSPRGSGSTETQYF. CDR3 DNA: TGTGCCAGCAGCCCCCGGGGTAGCGGGAGTACAGAGACCCAGTACTTC.

This clone was detected a few times. This chain links TRBV30 with TRBJ1-1; D remains unclear. The germline V and J ends were trimmed by 1 base and 8 bases, with 8 bases remaining between them. Germline CDR1 GTSNPN, CDR2 SVGIG (reference sequence). This CDR3 region has 11 residues. Here the CDR3 DNA reads TGTGCCTGGAGTGACCGGGAAGAAGCTTTCTTT. Protein: CAWSDREEAFF.

The rearrangement uses TRBV5-8 and TRBJ2-3; D is ambiguous. The ends were cut back, 2 bases at V and 0 bases at J, with 13 bases in the middle. Germline-derived CDR1 and CDR2 are SGHTS and YDEGEE. This CDR3 region has 16 residues. The CDR3 coding sequence is TGTGCCAGCAGCTTCTCAGTTTTCTCTAGCACAGATACGCAGTATTTT. Its protein is CASSFSVFSSTDTQYF. Variable domain in full (rest from reference TRBV5-8 and TRBJ2-3): EAGVTQSPTHLIKTRGQQATLRCSPISGHTSVYWYQQALGLGLQFLLWYDEGEERNRGNFPPRFSGRQFPNYSSELNVNALELEDSALYLCASSFSVFSSTDTQYFGPGTRLTVL.

This clone came up once. The CDR3 region has the DNA TGTGCCAGCAGGTCTTCCGGGTCCTATGGCTACACCTTC. Its translation is CASRSSGSYGYTF. The J gene is TRBJ1-2, the V gene TRBV27; no firm D call. The CDR3 runs 13 residues. Trimming removed 6 bases at V and 4 bases at J, with 12 bases between. The germline V gene encodes CDR1 MNHEY and CDR2 SMNVEV (reference sequence).

The rearrangement links TRBV11-2 to TRBJ2-1; no reliable D call. Germline V gene lookup returns CDR1 SGHAT and CDR2 FQNNGV. The CDR3 extends over 16 amino acids. V lost 1 base, J lost 4 bases, and 14 bases lay in between. This CDR3 reads CASSLVGSEVYNEQFF. In DNA, the CDR3 is TGTGCCAGCAGCTTAGTTGGCAGCGAGGTGTACAATGAGCAGTTCTTC.

The rearrangement joins TRBV5-4 to TRBJ2-5; 7 nucleotides match TRBD1. Unmatched junction bases numbered 3, after V lost 0 bases and J lost 1 base. Germline CDR1 reads SGHNT; CDR2 reads YYREEE (reference sequence). This CDR3 has 15 amino acids. The CDR3 here is CASSLGGQLQETQYF. The CDR3 coding sequence is TGTGCCAGCAGCTTGGGGGGACAGCTCCAAGAGACCCAGTACTTC. Full variable domain (outside the CDR3, taken from reference TRBV5-4 and TRBJ2-5): ETGVTQSPTHLIKTRGQQVTLRCSSQSGHNTVSWYQQALGQGPQFIFQYYREEENGRGNFPPRFSGLQFPNYSSELNVNALELDDSALYLCASSLGGQLQETQYFGPGTRLLVL.

The chain is built from TRBV12-5 and TRBJ1-1; D ambiguous. The CDR3 runs 12 residues. Trimming cost V 10 bases and J 4 bases, with 13 bases left between them. The germline gives CDR1 LGHNT, CDR2 FRNRAP. This CDR3 reads CATSNGLTEAFF. The CDR3 DNA is TGTGCTACAAGTAATGGGCTCACTGAAGCTTTCTTT. The variable domain in full, with the rest retrieved from reference TRBV12-5 and TRBJ1-1, is DARVTQTPRHKVTEMGQEVTMRCQPILGHNTVFWYRQTMMQGLELLAYFRNRAPLDDSGMPKDRFSAEMPDATLATLKIQPSEPRDSAVYFCATSNGLTEAFFGQGTRLTVV.